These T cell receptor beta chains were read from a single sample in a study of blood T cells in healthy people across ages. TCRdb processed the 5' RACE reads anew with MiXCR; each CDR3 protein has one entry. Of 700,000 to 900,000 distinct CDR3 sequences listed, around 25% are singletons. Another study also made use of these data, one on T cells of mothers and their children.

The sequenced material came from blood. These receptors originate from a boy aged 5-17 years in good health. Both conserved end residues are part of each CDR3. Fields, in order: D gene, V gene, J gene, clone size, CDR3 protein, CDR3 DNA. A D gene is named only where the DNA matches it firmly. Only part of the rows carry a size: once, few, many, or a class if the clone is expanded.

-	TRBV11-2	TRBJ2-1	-	CASGGIAGNEQFF	TGTGCCAGCGGGGGCATAGCAGGCAATGAGCAGTTCTTC
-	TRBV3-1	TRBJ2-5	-	CASSSDTRTQYF	TGTGCCAGCAGCTCGGACACTAGGACCCAGTACTTC
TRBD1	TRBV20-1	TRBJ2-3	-	CSAKKGQGALDTQYF	TGCAGTGCTAAGAAGGGGCAGGGGGCCTTAGATACGCAGTATTTT
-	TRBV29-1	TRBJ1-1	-	CSVERQMNTEAFF	TGCAGCGTTGAGCGACAGATGAACACTGAAGCTTTCTTT
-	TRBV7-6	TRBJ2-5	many	CASSLGRQETQYF	TGTGCCAGCAGCTTAGGTCGCCAAGAGACCCAGTACTTC
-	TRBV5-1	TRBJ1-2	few	CASSHGATGSLYYGYTF	TGCGCCAGCAGTCACGGCGCTACAGGGTCCCTCTACTATGGCTACACCTTC
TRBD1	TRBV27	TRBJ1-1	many	CASSLGQATEAFF	TGTGCCAGCAGCCTCGGACAGGCCACTGAAGCTTTCTTT
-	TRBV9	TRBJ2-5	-	CASSVGRVGETQYF	TGTGCCAGCAGCGTAGGGAGGGTGGGAGAGACCCAGTACTTC
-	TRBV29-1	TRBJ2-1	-	CSVLDRINEQFF	TGCAGCGTCCTGGACAGAATAAATGAGCAGTTCTTC
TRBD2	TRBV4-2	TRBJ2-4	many	CASSLAGAMAKNIQYF	TGTGCCAGCAGCCTAGCGGGGGCCATGGCCAAAAACATTCAGTACTTC
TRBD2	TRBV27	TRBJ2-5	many	CASSPRDYRQETQYF	TGTGCCAGCAGTCCGCGGGACTACCGACAAGAGACCCAGTACTTC
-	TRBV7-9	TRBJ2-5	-	CASSLAGWQKETQYF	TGTGCCAGCAGCTTAGCGGGTTGGCAGAAAGAGACCCAGTACTTC
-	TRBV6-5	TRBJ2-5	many	CASSYSHFGQETQYF	TGTGCCAGCAGTTACTCACATTTCGGGCAAGAGACCCAGTACTTC
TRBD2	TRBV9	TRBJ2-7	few	CASSVAPSGYEQYF	TGTGCCAGCAGCGTAGCCCCTAGCGGGTACGAGCAGTACTTC
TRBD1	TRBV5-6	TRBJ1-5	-	CASRRRGRSNQPQHF	TGTGCCAGCAGACGCAGGGGGCGAAGCAATCAGCCCCAGCATTTT
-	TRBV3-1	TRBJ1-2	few	CASSQDSSYYGYTF	TGTGCCAGCAGCCAAGATAGCAGTTACTATGGCTACACCTTC
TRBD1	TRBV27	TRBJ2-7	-	CASRMDRGWGYEQYF	TGTGCCAGCAGGATGGACAGGGGATGGGGTTACGAGCAGTACTTC
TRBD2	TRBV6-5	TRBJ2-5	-	CASGSGGAIRAQETQYF	TGTGCCAGCGGTTCGGGAGGGGCGATCCGAGCCCAAGAGACCCAGTACTTC
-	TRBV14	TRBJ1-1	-	CASSPGRVNTEAFF	TGTGCCAGCAGCCCTGGACGGGTGAACACTGAAGCTTTCTTT
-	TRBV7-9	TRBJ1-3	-	CASIPSSGNTIYF	TGTGCCAGCATTCCCTCGTCCGGAAACACCATATATTTT
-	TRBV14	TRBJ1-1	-	CASSQEGGARNTEAFF	TGTGCCAGCAGCCAAGAGGGTGGGGCACGGAACACTGAAGCCTTCTTT
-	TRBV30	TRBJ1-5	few	CAWSAPGTNYNQPQHF	TGTGCCTGGAGTGCACCCGGGACAAATTACAATCAGCCCCAGCATTTT
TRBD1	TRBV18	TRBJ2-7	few	CASSLFGQDMPTEQYF	TGTGCCAGCTCACTATTCGGACAGGATATGCCTACGGAGCAGTACTTC
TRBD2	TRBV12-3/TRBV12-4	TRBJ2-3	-	CASRHPRSSGGTDTQYF	TGTGCCAGCAGACACCCGCGGAGTAGCGGGGGAACAGATACGCAGTATTTT
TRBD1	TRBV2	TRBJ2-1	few	CASRWTGNEQFF	TGTGCCAGCAGGTGGACAGGGAATGAGCAGTTCTTC
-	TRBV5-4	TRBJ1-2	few	CASSLLDYGYTF	TGTGCCAGCAGCTTGCTAGACTATGGCTACACCTTC
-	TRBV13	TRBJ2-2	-	CASSLRGKGTGELFF	TGTGCCAGCAGCTTACGGGGGAAGGGCACCGGGGAGCTGTTTTTT
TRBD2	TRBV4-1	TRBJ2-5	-	CASSKIPPSGEQETQYF	TGCGCCAGCAGCAAGATTCCCCCTAGCGGGGAGCAAGAGACCCAGTACTTC
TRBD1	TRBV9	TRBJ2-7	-	CASSARPDRSYEQYF	TGTGCCAGCAGCGCAAGGCCGGACAGGTCCTACGAGCAGTACTTC
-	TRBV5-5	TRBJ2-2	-	CASYRDPNTGELFF	TGTGCCAGCTACCGGGACCCTAACACCGGGGAGCTGTTTTTT
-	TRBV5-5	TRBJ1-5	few	CASSSNSGGLQPQHF	TGTGCCAGCAGCTCGAATTCTGGGGGGTTACAGCCCCAGCATTTT
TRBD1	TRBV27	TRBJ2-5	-	CASSSTPAGGETQYF	TGTGCCAGCAGTTCCACCCCAGCAGGGGGAGAGACCCAGTACTTC
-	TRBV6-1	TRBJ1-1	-	CASIIHRVGGTEAFF	TGTGCCAGCATCATCCACAGGGTAGGAGGCACTGAAGCTTTCTTT
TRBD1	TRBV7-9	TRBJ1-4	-	CASSLSTGEREKLFF	TGTGCCAGCAGCTTATCGACAGGGGAAAGGGAAAAACTGTTTTTT
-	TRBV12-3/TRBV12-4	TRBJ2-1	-	CASSKAGQSSYNEQFF	TGTGCCAGCAGTAAGGCGGGCCAGAGCTCCTACAATGAGCAGTTCTTC
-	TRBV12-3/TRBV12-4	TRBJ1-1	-	CASSVQGHTEAFF	TGTGCCAGCAGTGTACAGGGTCACACTGAAGCTTTCTTT
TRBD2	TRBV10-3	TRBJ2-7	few	CAIRGGGEQYF	TGTGCCATCAGGGGCGGGGGCGAGCAGTACTTC